This T cell receptor (beta chain) was identified in a study of OX40 agonist ivuxolimab in advanced cancers. Germline V gene lookup returns CDR1 MNHEY and CDR2 SMNVEV (reference sequence). With 4 bases removed from V and 1 base from J, the gap between germline ends came to 11 bases. The CDR3 has 14 amino acids. This clone is a singleton in its sample. Using immunoSEQ multiplex PCR, the repertoire was profiled, and TCRdb retains in-frame clones only, with some absent. The sample lists under 70,000 clones; approximately 90% were seen once. The sample here was CD4+ or CD8+ T cells sorted from blood, taken in a trial of the OX40 agonist ivuxolimab. The sequence derives from an adult with an advanced solid tumor such as melanoma, head and neck, liver or kidney cancer. The J gene is TRBJ2-7, the V gene TRBV27, with D hard to call. CDR3 in amino acids: CASSSFGLSYEQYF. The CDR3 bases are TGTGCCAGCAGTTCCTTCGGGCTTTCCTACGAGCAGTACTTC.